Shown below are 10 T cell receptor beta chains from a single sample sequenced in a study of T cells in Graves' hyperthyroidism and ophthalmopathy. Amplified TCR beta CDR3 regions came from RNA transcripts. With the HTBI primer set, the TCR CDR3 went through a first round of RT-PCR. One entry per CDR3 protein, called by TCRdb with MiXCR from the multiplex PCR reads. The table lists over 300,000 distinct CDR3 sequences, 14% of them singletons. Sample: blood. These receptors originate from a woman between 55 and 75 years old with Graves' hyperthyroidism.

As DNA, the CDR3 is TGTGCCAGTAGTAGGGGTCCGGGACAGGGGAGACACGGCTACACCTTC. This translates into CASSRGPGQGRHGYTF. The chain combines TRBV19 with TRBJ1-2, with 10 bases aligning to TRBD1. The CDR3 loop spans 16 amino acids. V lost 4 bases, J lost 8 bases, and 13 bases stayed unmatched. Germline V gene sequence: CDR1 LNHDA, CDR2 SQIVND (reference sequence).

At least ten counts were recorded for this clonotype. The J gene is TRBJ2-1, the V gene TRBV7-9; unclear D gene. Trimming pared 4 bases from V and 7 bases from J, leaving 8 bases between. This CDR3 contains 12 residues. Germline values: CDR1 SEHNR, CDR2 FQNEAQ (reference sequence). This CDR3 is CASSSTWNEQFF. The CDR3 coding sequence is TGTGCCAGCAGCTCAACGTGGAATGAGCAGTTCTTC.

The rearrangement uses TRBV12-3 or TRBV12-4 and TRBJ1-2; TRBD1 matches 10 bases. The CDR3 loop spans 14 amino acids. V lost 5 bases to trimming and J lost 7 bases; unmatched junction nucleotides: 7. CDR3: CASSPRTGGGGYTF. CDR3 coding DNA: TGTGCCAGCAGTCCTAGGACAGGGGGTGGTGGCTACACCTTC.

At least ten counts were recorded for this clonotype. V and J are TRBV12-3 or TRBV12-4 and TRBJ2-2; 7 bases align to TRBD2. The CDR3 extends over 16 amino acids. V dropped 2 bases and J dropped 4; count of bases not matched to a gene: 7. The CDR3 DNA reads TGTGCCAGCAGTTTAAAGGTAGCGGGTATCACCGGGGAGCTGTTTTTT. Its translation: CASSLKVAGITGELFF.

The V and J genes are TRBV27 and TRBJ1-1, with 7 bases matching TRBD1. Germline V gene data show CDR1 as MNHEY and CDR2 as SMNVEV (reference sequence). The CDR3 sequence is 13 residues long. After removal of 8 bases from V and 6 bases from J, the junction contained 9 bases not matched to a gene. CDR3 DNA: TGTGCCAGCGGTTCCCACAGGGGCGCTGAAGCTTTCTTT. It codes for CASGSHRGAEAFF.

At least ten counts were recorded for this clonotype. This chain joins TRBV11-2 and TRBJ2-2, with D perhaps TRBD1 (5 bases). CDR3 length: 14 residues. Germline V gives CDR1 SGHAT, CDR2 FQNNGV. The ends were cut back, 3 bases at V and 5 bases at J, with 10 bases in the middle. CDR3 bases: TGTGCCAGCAGCTTCCGACCAGGGACCGGGGAGCTGTTTTTT. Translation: CASSFRPGTGELFF.

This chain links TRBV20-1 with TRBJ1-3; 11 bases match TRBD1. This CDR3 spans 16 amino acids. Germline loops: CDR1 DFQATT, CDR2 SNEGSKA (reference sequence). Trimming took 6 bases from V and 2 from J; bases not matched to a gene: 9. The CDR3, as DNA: TGCAGTGCCCCGAGCTGGGACAGGGGGACTGGAAACACCATATATTTT. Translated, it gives CSAPSWDRGTGNTIYF.

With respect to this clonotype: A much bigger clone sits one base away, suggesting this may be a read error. The CDR3 bases are TGCGCCAGCAGCACACAGGGGACGGTTAACTATGGCTACACCTTC. This sequence encodes CASSTQGTVNYGYTF. This chain links TRBV5-1 with TRBJ1-2; 7 bases are shared with TRBD1. The junction had 7 bases not matched to a gene; V was cut back by 4 bases and J by 1 base. Germline CDR1 and CDR2: SGHRS and YFSETQ. There are 15 residues in the CDR3.

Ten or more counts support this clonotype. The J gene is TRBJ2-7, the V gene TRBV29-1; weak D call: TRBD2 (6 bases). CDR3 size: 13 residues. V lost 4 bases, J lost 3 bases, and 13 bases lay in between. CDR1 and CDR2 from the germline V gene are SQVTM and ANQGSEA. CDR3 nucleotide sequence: TGCAGCGTTGGGCGGGACGAGATCTACGAGCAGTACTTC. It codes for CSVGRDEIYEQYF.

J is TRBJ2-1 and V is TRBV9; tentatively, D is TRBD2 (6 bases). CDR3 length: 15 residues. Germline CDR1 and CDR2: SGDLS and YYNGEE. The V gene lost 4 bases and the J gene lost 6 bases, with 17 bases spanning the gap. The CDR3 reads CASSPRDLGTNEQFF. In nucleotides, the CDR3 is TGTGCCAGCAGCCCACGGGACTTAGGTACCAATGAGCAGTTCTTC.